These 22 T cell receptor beta chains originate from one sample sequenced in a study of beta chain features in type 1 diabetes. Sequenced material consisted of expressed TCRB transcripts (all of the isolated RNA was reverse transcribed). Some clones are missing from TCRdb's copy, which holds only in-frame ones; the method was immunoSEQ multiplex PCR. The table lists hundreds of thousands of clones, 25% to 35% of them singletons. The sample comprised naive CD4+ T cells from blood. These TCRs come from a man between 18 and 29 years old in good health.

Of note for this clone: The sample contains more than one DNA sequence encoding this CDR3. The CDR3 reads CASSPRENTEAFF. CDR3 sequence (DNA): TGTGCCAGCAGTCCACGGGAGAACACTGAAGCTTTCTTT. J is TRBJ1-1 and V is TRBV28, with unresolved D. Germline loops: CDR1 MDHEN, CDR2 SYDVKM. This CDR3 is built from 13 residues. V was pared by 5 bases and J by 1 base, with 8 bases between.

This clone was counted only a few times. The chain joins TRBV30 to TRBJ1-2; possibly TRBD1 for D (5 bases). The CDR3 length is 13 residues. The V end was cut by 4 bases, the J end by 6 bases, with 15 bases between. The germline gives CDR1 GTSNPN, CDR2 SVGIG (reference sequence). In DNA form, the CDR3 reads TGTGCCTGGACCGAGGGGCAAGCTAATGGCTACACCTTC. It encodes CAWTEGQANGYTF.

The chain employs TRBV27 and TRBJ1-2; unclear D gene. The CDR3 contains 12 residues. Trimming cost V 5 bases and J 7 bases, with 11 bases left between them. Germline V gives CDR1 MNHEY, CDR2 SMNVEV (reference sequence). The DNA of the CDR3 is TGTGCCAGCAGTGATACAGTAGGTGGCTACACCTTC. Its translation is CASSDTVGGYTF.

This rearrangement joins TRBV27 to TRBJ2-3; D ambiguous. Germline lookup yields CDR1 MNHEY and CDR2 SMNVEV (reference sequence). Between the trimmed V and J ends, which lost 6 bases and 6 bases, there was a span of 13 bases. The CDR3 is made up of 13 amino acids. The CDR3 is CASRVYDSDTQYF. CDR3 nucleotide sequence: TGTGCCAGCAGGGTGTACGATTCCGATACGCAGTATTTT.

V usage is TRBV5-1 and J usage is TRBJ2-1; D gene uncertain. The V end lost 1 base, the J end lost 0 bases, and 8 bases lay between the germline ends. Germline loops: CDR1 SGHRS, CDR2 YFSETQ. The CDR3 is 15 amino acids. DNA for the CDR3: TGCGCCAGCAGCTTGAGTCCAGGCTCCTACAATGAGCAGTTCTTC. Its translation is CASSLSPGSYNEQFF.

Concerning this clone itself: One junction end disagrees with the germline gene, perhaps due to a read error. The chain carries TRBV29-1 and TRBJ2-3; D unresolved. The CDR3 runs to 9 residues. Germline CDR1 and CDR2: SQVTM and ANQGSEA. CDR3 in DNA: TGCAGCGTTGAACATATAAAGACTTTT. Protein: CSVEHIKTF.

This clone turned up a few times. This chain connects TRBV30 to TRBJ2-7, with D possibly being TRBD2 (6 bases). Trimming left V 0 bases short and J 4 bases short, with 16 bases between. The germline CDR1 and CDR2 sequences are GTSNPN and SVGIG (reference sequence). The CDR3 is 15 amino acids. The CDR3 bases are TGTGCCTGGAGTGTAGGGCTAGCGAGAAATTACGAGCAGTACTTC. Its translation is CAWSVGLARNYEQYF.

The rearrangement joins TRBV6-5 to TRBJ2-7; 11 bases line up with TRBD2. CDR3 length: 15 amino acids. In germline, CDR1 is MNHEY, CDR2 SVGAGI. The V segment lost 2 bases and the J segment 3 bases; nucleotides outside the gene matches: 3. CDR3 DNA sequence: TGTGCCAGCAGTTACCTAGCGGGAGGTTTCTACGAGCAGTACTTC. It is translated as CASSYLAGGFYEQYF.

This clone was seen just once. In nucleotides, the CDR3 is TGTGCCAGCAGTGCCGTAGATACGCAGTATTTT. It specifies CASSAVDTQYF. The chain combines TRBV2 with TRBJ2-3; D uncertain. The CDR3 length is 11 residues. Germline V gene lookup returns CDR1 SNHLY and CDR2 FYNNEI. V lost 4 bases and J 5 bases, leaving 4 bases between the germline ends.

The chain employs TRBV5-4 and TRBJ2-7; 12 bases align to TRBD2. Germline-derived CDR1 and CDR2 are SGHNT and YYREEE (reference sequence). The CDR3 extends over 15 amino acids. Trimming took 6 bases from V and 3 from J; bases not matched to a gene: 7. The CDR3 region is CASTTSGRSHYEQYF. CDR3 nucleotide sequence: TGTGCCAGCACCACTAGCGGGAGGTCGCACTACGAGCAGTACTTC.

V is TRBV30 and J is TRBJ1-1; tentatively, D is TRBD1 (6 bases). Trimming removed 3 bases at V and 6 bases at J, with 8 bases between. The CDR3 length is 11 residues. Germline CDR1 and CDR2: GTSNPN and SVGIG (reference sequence). CDR3 region: CAWSGTSEAFF. The CDR3 nucleotides are TGTGCCTGGAGCGGGACATCTGAAGCTTTCTTT.

In regard to this clone: Other nucleotide sequences from this sample produce the same CDR3. V and J are TRBV7-2 and TRBJ2-5; D ambiguous. Germline CDR1 reads SGHTA; CDR2 reads FQGNSA. The V gene lost 0 bases and the J gene lost 1 base, with 6 bases spanning the gap. The CDR3 runs 14 residues. The CDR3 here is CASSLAGLQETQYF. The CDR3 DNA is TGTGCCAGCAGCTTAGCTGGCCTCCAAGAGACCCAGTACTTC.

The J gene is TRBJ1-2, the V gene TRBV30; tentatively, D is TRBD1 (6 bases). V was trimmed by 3 bases and J by 7 bases, leaving 15 bases between them. The CDR3 has 13 residues. Germline lookup yields CDR1 GTSNPN and CDR2 SVGIG (reference sequence). This chain's CDR3 is CAWSATGYAGYTF. The CDR3 DNA sequence: TGTGCCTGGAGCGCTACAGGGTATGCTGGCTACACCTTC.

The rearrangement uses TRBV6-5 and TRBJ2-5, with D possibly TRBD2 on 5 matching bases. The CDR3 is 14 residues long. Germline V gene sequence: CDR1 MNHEY, CDR2 SVGAGI. V was clipped by 6 bases and J by 1 base, with 12 bases between them. CDR3 amino acids: CASRGSSTQETQYF. The DNA of the CDR3 is TGTGCCAGCAGGGGATCTAGCACCCAAGAGACCCAGTACTTC.

This clone was found a few times. The rearrangement joins TRBV2 to TRBJ2-5, with 9 bases identical to TRBD1. CDR3 length equals 15 residues. Germline loops: CDR1 SNHLY, CDR2 FYNNEI. Losses at the gene ends were 5 bases for V and 2 bases for J; bases not matched to a gene: 6. This chain's CDR3 is CASSRGQGRQETQYF. The CDR3 DNA follows: TGTGCCAGCAGTAGGGGACAGGGAAGGCAAGAGACCCAGTACTTC.

The chain has TRBV7-9 and TRBJ2-1; the D is unclear. V shed 1 base and J shed 3 bases, with 7 bases lying between them. The CDR3 is 14 residues long. CDR1 SEHNR and CDR2 FQNEAQ come from the germline V gene (reference sequence). Written as DNA, the CDR3 is TGTGCCAGCAGCTTAGTAGACTTCTACAATGAGCAGTTCTTC. Protein: CASSLVDFYNEQFF.

The chain is built from TRBV29-1 and TRBJ2-1; 7 bases match TRBD1. This CDR3 region has 14 residues. Losses at the gene ends were 6 bases for V and 3 bases for J; bases not matched to a gene: 8. Germline assignment: CDR1 SQVTM and CDR2 ANQGSEA. DNA of the CDR3: TGCAGCGTGCCCGGGACAGACTACTACAATGAGCAGTTCTTC. It translates to CSVPGTDYYNEQFF.

CDR3 sequence: CATSRDRGAFQETQYF. The CDR3 bases are TGTGCCACCAGCAGAGATCGGGGGGCGTTCCAAGAGACCCAGTACTTC. The chain recombines TRBV15 with TRBJ2-5; TRBD2 is a possible D gene (7 bases). The CDR3 runs to 16 residues. The germline V gene has CDR1 LNHNV and CDR2 YYDKDF (reference sequence). The V and J ends lost 0 bases and 1 base respectively, with 12 bases between them.

The CDR3 DNA reads TGTGCCAGCAGCCAAGACGGGACGACCAGGGATGGCTACACCTTC. Encoded protein: CASSQDGTTRDGYTF. The chain combines TRBV14 with TRBJ1-2; TRBD1 is a possible D gene (5 bases). The V end lost 0 bases, the J end lost 6 bases, and 14 bases lay between the germline ends. The CDR3 length is 15 residues. Germline V CDR1 and CDR2: SGHDN, FVKESK.

This clone has more than one count but fewer than ten. This same CDR3 is encoded by further DNA sequences in the sample. The chain employs TRBV7-2 and TRBJ2-7; D tentatively fits TRBD1 or TRBD2 (6 bases each). The V and J ends lost 0 bases and 4 bases respectively, with 10 bases between them. The CDR3 is 14 residues long. The germline gives CDR1 SGHTA, CDR2 FQGNSA. As DNA, the CDR3 is TGTGCCAGCAGCTTAGCCAGGGGAGGTTACGAGCAGTACTTC. Translating it yields CASSLARGGYEQYF.

V gene TRBV29-1 combines with J gene TRBJ2-3; maybe TRBD1 (6 bases). The CDR3 has 12 amino acids. V dropped 7 bases and J dropped 4 bases, with 12 bases sitting between them. CDR1 and CDR2 (germline): SQVTM, ANQGSEA. The CDR3 is CSARQAPDTQYF. DNA for the CDR3: TGCAGCGCCAGACAGGCCCCAGATACGCAGTATTTT.

In its sample, this clone was seen a few times. The DNA for the CDR3 is TGTGCCAGCAGCCCGGGACTAGCGCGACGCACAGATACGCAGTATTTT. The encoded protein is CASSPGLARRTDTQYF. This chain uses TRBV7-2 with TRBJ2-3; 10 bases are shared with TRBD2. Germline V gene sequence: CDR1 SGHTA, CDR2 FQGNSA. The CDR3 totals 16 residues. J gave up 1 base and V 5 bases, and 6 bases lay outside the gene matches.